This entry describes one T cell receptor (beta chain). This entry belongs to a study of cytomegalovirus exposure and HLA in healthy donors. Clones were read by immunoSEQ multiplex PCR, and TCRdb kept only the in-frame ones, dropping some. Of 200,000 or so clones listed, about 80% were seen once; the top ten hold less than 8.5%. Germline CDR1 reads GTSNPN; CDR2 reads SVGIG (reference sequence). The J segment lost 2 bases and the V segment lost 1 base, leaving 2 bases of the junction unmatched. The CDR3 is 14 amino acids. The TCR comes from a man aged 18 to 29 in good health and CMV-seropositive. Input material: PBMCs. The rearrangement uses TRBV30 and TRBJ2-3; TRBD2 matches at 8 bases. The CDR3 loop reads CAWSGRGDTDTQYF. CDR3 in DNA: TGTGCCTGGAGTGGGCGGGGGGACACAGATACGCAGTATTTT.